This T cell receptor (beta chain) is drawn from a study of OX40 agonist ivuxolimab in advanced cancers. Turning to the overall study: Ivuxolimab was an agonistic, fully human IgG2 monoclonal antibody directed against OX40 (CD134), a costimulatory receptor. Intravenous ivuxolimab was administered to patients every 2 weeks at six dose levels: 0.01, 0.1, 0.3, 1.5, 3 and 10 mg/kg. Among the 50 to 55 dose-escalation patients, 19 had hepatocellular carcinoma, 15 or so melanoma, 9 renal cell carcinoma and 9 head and neck cancer. The dose-escalation cohort was about 87% male with a mean age of about 60 years, ranging from roughly 20 to 80. Patients were allowed to have had prior anti-PD-1, anti-PD-L1 or anti-CTLA-4 therapy, and more than 30% of the dose-escalation patients had previously received checkpoint inhibitors. Three dose-escalation patients achieved partial responses, one with hepatocellular carcinoma and two with cutaneous melanoma. The purpose of peripheral TCRbeta sequencing was to test whether ivuxolimab changed TCR sequence diversity and led to clonal T-cell expansion. The paper covers the monotherapy dose-escalation part of the phase I ivuxolimab trial, which included N ≈ 52 patients.

Notes on this clone: Its antigen has not been determined. Base qualities are not at hand, and no much larger clone is one base apart.

Patients with autoimmune disease history or receiving systemic immunosuppression were excluded from the trial. Peripheral blood for TCR sequencing was collected from all dose cohorts at baseline, on cycle 4 day 1, and on cycle 7 day 1. The samples were drawn from a first-in-human, open-label, multicenter phase I dose-escalation trial of ivuxolimab. Adults with locally advanced or metastatic melanoma, renal cell carcinoma, hepatocellular carcinoma or head and neck squamous cell carcinoma were enrolled in the trial. CD4+ and CD8+ T cells were sorted separately from peripheral blood before TCR sequencing. Genomic DNA was isolated from the sorted cells so that the TCRbeta CDR3 region could be sequenced. The immunoSEQ Assay was used to sequence the TCRbeta CDR3 regions. Sourced from immuneACCESS, this table was stored by TCRdb with only in-frame sequences that have V and J called. A share of the clones is absent; for the studies checked, an unresolved V gene accounts for under half, and the remainder has no known explanation. Within this sample are about 84,000 clones, with around 90% of them counted one time only. The ten largest clonotypes hold around 0.39% of the sample.

General findings and caveats noted by the study authors: Antigen specificity was not determined for the clonally expanded peripheral T cells. Partial responders in the 0.1-3.0 mg/kg groups had among the lowest normalized peripheral clonal expansion, especially among CD8+ T cells. At doses of 0.1 to 3.0 mg/kg, clonal expansion of both CD4+ and CD8+ T cells in blood was seen between baseline and week 6. On average, CD8+ T cells showed more expanded clones than CD4+ T cells after ivuxolimab. Low levels of normalized T-cell clonal expansion were also seen in some patients who did not respond.

This TCR derives from an adult with an advanced solid tumor such as melanoma, head and neck, liver or kidney cancer. This specimen was CD4+ or CD8+ T cells sorted from blood, taken in a trial of the OX40 agonist ivuxolimab.

Here is the DNA: TGTGCCAGCAGCCACCCGGGACAGGGGGGCGGGTATGACATTCAGTACTTC. Translated, it gives CASSHPGQGGGYDIQYF. The chain uses TRBV5-4 and TRBJ2-4; the central 11 bases match TRBD1. Spanning cysteine to phenylalanine, the CDR3 consists of 17 amino acids. CDR3 DNA only is kept here, 51 bases in frame from base 1. Compared with germline, V lacks 4 bases and J lacks 8 bases; bases without a gene match: 14. Taken from the germline V gene (reference sequence), the CDR1 and CDR2 loops are SGHNT and YYREEE.